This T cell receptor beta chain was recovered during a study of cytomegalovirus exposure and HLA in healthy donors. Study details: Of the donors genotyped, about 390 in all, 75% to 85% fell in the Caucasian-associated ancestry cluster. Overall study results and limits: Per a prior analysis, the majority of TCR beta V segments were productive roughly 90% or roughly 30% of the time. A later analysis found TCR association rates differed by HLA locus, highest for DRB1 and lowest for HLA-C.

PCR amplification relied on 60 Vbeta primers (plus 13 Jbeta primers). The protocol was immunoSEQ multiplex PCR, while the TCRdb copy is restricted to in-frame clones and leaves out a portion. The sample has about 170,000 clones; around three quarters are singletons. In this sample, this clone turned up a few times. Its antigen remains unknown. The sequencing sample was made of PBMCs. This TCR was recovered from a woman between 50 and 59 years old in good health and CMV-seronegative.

DNA for the CDR3: TGTGCCTGGAGAGACCCCAGGGAGCAGTACTTC. Amino acids: CAWRDPREQYF. The genes are TRBV30 and TRBJ2-7; D gene ambiguous. Germline values: CDR1 GTSNPN, CDR2 SVGIG (reference sequence). The CDR3 runs to 11 residues. Trimming left V 3 bases short and J 7 bases short, with 10 bases between.